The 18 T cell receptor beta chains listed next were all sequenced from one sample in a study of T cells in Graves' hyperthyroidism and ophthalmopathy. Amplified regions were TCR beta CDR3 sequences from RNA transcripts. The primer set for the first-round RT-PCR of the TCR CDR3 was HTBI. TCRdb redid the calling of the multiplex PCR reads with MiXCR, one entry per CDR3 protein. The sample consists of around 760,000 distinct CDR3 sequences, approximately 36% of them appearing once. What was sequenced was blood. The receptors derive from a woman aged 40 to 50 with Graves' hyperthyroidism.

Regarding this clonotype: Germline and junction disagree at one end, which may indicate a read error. In DNA, the CDR3 is TGTGCCAGCACCCAACAACAGGGATTACGGGATGGCTACACCTTC. Its protein product is CASTQQQGLRDGYTF. V and J are TRBV3-1 and TRBJ1-2; a weak D match, TRBD1 (6 bases). The CDR3 is made up of 15 amino acids. The germline gives CDR1 LGHDT, CDR2 YNNKEL (reference sequence).

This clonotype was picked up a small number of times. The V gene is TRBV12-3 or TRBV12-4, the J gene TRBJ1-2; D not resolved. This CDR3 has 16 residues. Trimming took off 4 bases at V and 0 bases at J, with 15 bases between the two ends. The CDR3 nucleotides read TGTGCCAGCAGTTATTCGGGCCCCGTTTCTAACTATGGCTACACCTTC. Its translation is CASSYSGPVSNYGYTF.

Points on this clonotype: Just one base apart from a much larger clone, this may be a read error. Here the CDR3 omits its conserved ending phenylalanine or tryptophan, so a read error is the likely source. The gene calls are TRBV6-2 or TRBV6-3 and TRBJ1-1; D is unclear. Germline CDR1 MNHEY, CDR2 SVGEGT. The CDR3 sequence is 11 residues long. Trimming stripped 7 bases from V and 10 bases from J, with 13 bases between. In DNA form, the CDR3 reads TGTGCCAGCACCTACCTGGGCAGAGCTTTCCTT. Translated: CASTYLGRAFL.

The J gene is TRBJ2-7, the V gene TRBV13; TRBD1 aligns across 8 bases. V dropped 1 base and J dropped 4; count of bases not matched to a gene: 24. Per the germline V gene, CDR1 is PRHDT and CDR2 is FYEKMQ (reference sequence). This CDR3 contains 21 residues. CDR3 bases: TGTGCCAGCAGCTTAGCCCCAGGGGGCTTCGTGGGGTTCGATTCTGAGTACGAGCAGTACTTC. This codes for CASSLAPGGFVGFDSEYEQYF.

CDR3 sequence: CSVEQGRSPRKLFF. The CDR3 DNA is TGCAGCGTTGAGCAGGGCAGGAGCCCCCGGAAACTGTTTTTT. This chain joins TRBV29-1 and TRBJ1-4, with D possibly TRBD1 on 5 matching bases. Between the trimmed V and J ends, which lost 3 bases and 11 bases, there was a span of 19 bases. The CDR3 is made up of 14 amino acids. The germline V gene has CDR1 SQVTM and CDR2 ANQGSEA.

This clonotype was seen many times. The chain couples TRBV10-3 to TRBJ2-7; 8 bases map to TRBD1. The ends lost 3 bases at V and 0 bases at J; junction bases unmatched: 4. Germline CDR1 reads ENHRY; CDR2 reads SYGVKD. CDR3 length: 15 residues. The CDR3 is CAISDSQGASYEQYF. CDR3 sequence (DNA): TGTGCCATCAGTGATAGTCAGGGGGCCTCCTACGAGCAGTACTTC.

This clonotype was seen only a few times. The DNA for the CDR3 is TGTGCCAGCAGTTTAAAAGGGGGCGAGCAGTACTTC. Translation gives CASSLKGGEQYF. J is TRBJ2-7 and V is TRBV12-3 or TRBV12-4, with TRBD1 as a possible D gene (6 bases). Trimming took off 2 bases at V and 6 bases at J, with 8 bases between the two ends. The CDR3 consists of 12 residues.

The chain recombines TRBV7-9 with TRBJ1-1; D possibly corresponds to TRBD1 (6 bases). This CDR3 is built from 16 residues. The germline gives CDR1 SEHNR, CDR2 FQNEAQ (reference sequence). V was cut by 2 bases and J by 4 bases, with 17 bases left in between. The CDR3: CASSLPKGRGSTEAFF. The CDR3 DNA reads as TGTGCCAGCAGCTTACCCAAGGGGAGGGGGTCCACTGAAGCTTTCTTT. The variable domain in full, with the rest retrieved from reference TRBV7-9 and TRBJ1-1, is DTGVSQNPRHKITKRGQNVTFRCDPISEHNRLYWYRQTLGQGPEFLTYFQNEAQLEKSRLLSDRFSAERPKGSFSTLEIQRTEQGDSAMYLCASSLPKGRGSTEAFFGQGTRLTVV.

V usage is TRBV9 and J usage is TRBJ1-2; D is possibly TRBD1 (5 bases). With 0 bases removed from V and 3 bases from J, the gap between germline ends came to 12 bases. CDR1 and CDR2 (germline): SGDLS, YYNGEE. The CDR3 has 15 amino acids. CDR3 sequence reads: CASSVVGTADYGYTF. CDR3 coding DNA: TGTGCCAGCAGCGTAGTTGGGACCGCCGACTATGGCTACACCTTC.

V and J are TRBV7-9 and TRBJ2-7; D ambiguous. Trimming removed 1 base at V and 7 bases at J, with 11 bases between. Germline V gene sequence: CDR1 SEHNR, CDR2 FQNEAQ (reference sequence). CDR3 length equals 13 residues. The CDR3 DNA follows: TGTGCCAGCAGCTTAGGGCAGCGTAGGGAGCAGTACTTC. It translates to CASSLGQRREQYF.

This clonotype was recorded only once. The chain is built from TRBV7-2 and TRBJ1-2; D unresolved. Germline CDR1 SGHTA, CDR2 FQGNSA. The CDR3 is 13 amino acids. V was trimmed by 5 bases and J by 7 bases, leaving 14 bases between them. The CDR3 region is CASSRTRGGGYTF. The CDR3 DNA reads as TGTGCCAGCAGCCGTACCCGCGGTGGTGGCTACACCTTC.

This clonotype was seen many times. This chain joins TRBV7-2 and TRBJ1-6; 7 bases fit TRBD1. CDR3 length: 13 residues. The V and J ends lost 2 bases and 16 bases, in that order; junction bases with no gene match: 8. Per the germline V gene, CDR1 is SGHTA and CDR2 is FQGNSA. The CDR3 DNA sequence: TGTGCCAGCAGCTTAAGGGACAGTCCATTACTCCACTTT. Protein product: CASSLRDSPLLHF.

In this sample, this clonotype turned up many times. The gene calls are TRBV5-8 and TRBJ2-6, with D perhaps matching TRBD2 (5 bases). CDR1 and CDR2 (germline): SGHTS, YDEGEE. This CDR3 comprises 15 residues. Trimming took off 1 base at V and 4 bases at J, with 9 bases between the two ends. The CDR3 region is CASSLNAGGANVLTF. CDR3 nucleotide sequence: TGTGCCAGCAGCTTGAACGCGGGCGGGGCCAACGTCCTGACTTTC.

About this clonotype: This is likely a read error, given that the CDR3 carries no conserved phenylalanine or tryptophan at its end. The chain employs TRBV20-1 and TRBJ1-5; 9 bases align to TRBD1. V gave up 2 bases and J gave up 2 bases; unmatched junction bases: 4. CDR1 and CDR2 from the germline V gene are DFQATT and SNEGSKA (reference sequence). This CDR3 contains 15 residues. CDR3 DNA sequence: TGCAGTGCTAGAAGGACAGGGGCAGGCAATCAGCCCCAGCATTCT. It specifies CSARRTGAGNQPQHS.

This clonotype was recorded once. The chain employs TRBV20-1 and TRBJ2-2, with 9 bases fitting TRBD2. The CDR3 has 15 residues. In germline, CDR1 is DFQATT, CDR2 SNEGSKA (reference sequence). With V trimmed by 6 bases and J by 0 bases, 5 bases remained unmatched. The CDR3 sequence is CSAARGGANTGELFF. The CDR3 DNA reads TGCAGTGCGGCGCGGGGGGGAGCGAACACCGGGGAGCTGTTTTTT.

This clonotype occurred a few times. Here the CDR3 DNA reads TGTGCCAGCAGCTTAAATATCGGGAACACTGAAGCTTTCTTT. Translated: CASSLNIGNTEAFF. The chain employs TRBV5-5 and TRBJ1-1; D is ambiguous. CDR1 is SGHKS and CDR2 is YYEKEE in the germline V gene (reference sequence). The CDR3 contains 14 residues. Between the trimmed V and J ends, which lost 2 bases and 1 base, there was a span of 9 bases.

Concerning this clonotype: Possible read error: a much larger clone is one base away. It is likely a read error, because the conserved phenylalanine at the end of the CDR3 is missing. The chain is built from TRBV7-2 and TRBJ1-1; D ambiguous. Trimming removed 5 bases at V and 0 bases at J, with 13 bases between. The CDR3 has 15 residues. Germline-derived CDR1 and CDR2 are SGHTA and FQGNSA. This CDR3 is CASSALPGMNTEAFL. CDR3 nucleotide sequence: TGTGCCAGCAGCGCCTTACCTGGGATGAACACTGAAGCTTTCCTT.

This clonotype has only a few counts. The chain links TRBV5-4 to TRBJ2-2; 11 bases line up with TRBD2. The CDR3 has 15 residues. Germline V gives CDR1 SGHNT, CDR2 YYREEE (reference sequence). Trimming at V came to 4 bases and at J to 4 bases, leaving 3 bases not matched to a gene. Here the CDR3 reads CASSPSGGLTGELFF. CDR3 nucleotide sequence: TGTGCCAGCAGCCCTAGCGGGGGGCTCACCGGGGAGCTGTTTTTT.